The 10 T cell receptor beta chains reported below all come from one sample, sequenced in a study of T-cell reconstitution after alpha-beta-depleted transplantation in children (dated by TCRdb to 2016 to 2018). Library preparation used PCR. The instrument given in TCRdb is Illumina HiSeq 2500. TCR libraries were prepared with molecular barcoding, using unique molecular identifiers to normalize TCRbeta repertoire quantification. TCRdb took the public reads, trimmed them with fastp at Q25, ran MiXCR for clone calling and kept in-frame beta chains. Under each unique CDR3 protein, matching rows form one entry showing the most common genes and DNA. Within this sample are 350,000 to 400,000 distinct CDR3 sequences, with roughly 20% of them counted one time only. 3% to 4.5% of the sample rests with the top ten. The sample in question was PBMCs from the stem cell graft donor, obtained from the stem cell graft. These receptor sequences come from a human donor who donated a stem cell graft to a child with acute myeloid leukemia.

This clonotype came up a few times. The CDR3 DNA is TGTGCCAGCAGTTCCAGGGGGACGCAGTATTTT. Translated: CASSSRGTQYF. The chain carries TRBV28 and TRBJ2-3, with 7 bases matching TRBD1. After removal of 4 bases from V and 9 bases from J, the junction contained 1 base not matched to a gene. In germline, CDR1 is MDHEN, CDR2 SYDVKM. This CDR3 region has 11 residues.

This clonotype was counted a few times. The rearrangement uses TRBV5-1 and TRBJ2-7, with TRBD2 matching 12 bases. The trim removed 4 bases at V and 5 bases at J, leaving 4 bases unmatched. Germline CDR1 SGHRS, CDR2 YFSETQ. The CDR3 sequence is 14 residues long. CDR3 in DNA: TGCGCCAGCAGCCCGACTAGCGGGAGTAACGAGCAGTACTTC. Protein: CASSPTSGSNEQYF.

This clonotype was seen at least ten times. V usage is TRBV20-1 and J usage is TRBJ1-4; no definite D call. Trimming pared 6 bases from V and 5 bases from J, leaving 13 bases between. Germline CDR1 and CDR2: DFQATT and SNEGSKA (reference sequence). The CDR3 spans 13 residues. CDR3 residues: CSAERGRNEKLFF. Written as DNA, the CDR3 is TGCAGTGCCGAAAGAGGCAGAAATGAAAAACTGTTTTTT.

There are many counts of this clonotype. The J gene is TRBJ2-3, the V gene TRBV20-1, with 10 bases that match TRBD2. V lost 3 bases, J lost 6 bases, and 9 bases stayed unmatched. The CDR3 covers 15 residues. CDR1 is DFQATT and CDR2 is SNEGSKA in the germline V gene (reference sequence). The CDR3 reads CSASRLAGGPDTQYF. CDR3 in DNA: TGCAGTGCTAGCAGACTAGCGGGTGGCCCGGATACGCAGTATTTT.

This clonotype was recorded a few times. One junction end does not reproduce the germline sequence, and a read error may be involved. This sequence joins TRBV5-1 and TRBJ2-7, with D possibly TRBD2 on 5 matching bases. Per germline, CDR1 SGHRS and CDR2 YFSETQ. CDR3 length equals 13 residues. The CDR3 is CASKDSDSYEQYF. Here the CDR3 DNA reads TGCGCGAGCAAGGACTCGGACTCCTACGAGCAGTACTTC. The whole variable domain, filled in from reference TRBV5-1 and TRBJ2-7, reads KAGVTQTPRYLIKTRGQQVTLSCSPISGHRSVSWYQQTPGQGLQFLFEYFSETQRNKGNFPGRFSGRQFSNSRSEMNVSTLELGDSALYLCASKDSDSYEQYFGPGTRLTVT.

This clonotype occurred once. V gene TRBV20-1 combines with J gene TRBJ1-5; possible D gene TRBD1, 5 bases. The germline V and J ends were trimmed by 0 bases and 2 bases, with 8 bases remaining between them. CDR1 is DFQATT, CDR2 SNEGSKA, per germline (reference sequence). CDR3 size: 14 residues. The CDR3 protein is CSARELTGNQPQHF. The CDR3 bases are TGCAGTGCTAGAGAGCTGACAGGCAATCAGCCCCAGCATTTT.

This chain joins TRBV7-9 and TRBJ2-5; 11 bases agree with TRBD2. The CDR3 spans 14 residues. J lost 5 bases, V lost 6 bases, and 5 bases had no gene match. Germline CDR1 and CDR2: SEHNR and FQNEAQ (reference sequence). Here the CDR3 DNA reads TGTGCCAGCAGTTTGACTAGCGGGAAGGAGACCCAGTACTTC. Translating gives CASSLTSGKETQYF.

This clonotype was seen ten or more times. This chain connects TRBV12-3 or TRBV12-4 to TRBJ2-7; unclear D gene. V lost 2 bases, J lost 2 bases, and 10 bases lay in between. This CDR3 has 14 residues. This CDR3 reads CASSLSRETYEQYF. Written as DNA, the CDR3 is TGTGCCAGCAGTTTATCTAGGGAAACCTACGAGCAGTACTTC.

This clonotype was observed a few times. The rearrangement joins TRBV27 to TRBJ2-3, with D possibly being TRBD2 (6 bases). V gave up 9 bases and J gave up 5 bases, with 15 bases separating them. This CDR3 contains 13 residues. The germline gives CDR1 MNHEY, CDR2 SMNVEV (reference sequence). CDR3 nucleotide sequence: TGTGCCAGTTCTAGGGAGGTTGGAGATACGCAGTATTTT. Translated: CASSREVGDTQYF.

V gene TRBV15 combines with J gene TRBJ2-5; weak D call: TRBD1 (5 bases). CDR1 and CDR2 from the germline V gene are LNHNV and YYDKDF (reference sequence). The CDR3 runs to 14 residues. The V and J ends lost 1 base and 1 base respectively, with 7 bases between them. The CDR3 region is CATSRARVQETQYF. The DNA for the CDR3 is TGTGCCACCAGCAGAGCCAGGGTCCAAGAGACCCAGTACTTC.